A single sample is the source of the 32 T cell receptor beta chains below, sequenced in a study of CD8+CD57+ T cells in acquired aplastic anemia. For sequencing, patients were chosen who had shown expansion of CD8+CD57+ cells by flow cytometry. Profiling that covered TCR beta VDJ and CDR3 relied on genomic DNA as its template. TCRdb used MiXCR to reprocess the reads, holding one entry per CDR3 protein. The table shows approximately 250,000 distinct CDR3 sequences, with roughly 82% occurring only once. The specimen sequenced was sorted CD4+, CD8+, or CD8+CD57+ T cells (not recorded which) from PBMCs. The receptor set was obtained from a human donor with aplastic anemia.

This clonotype was observed many times. This sequence may be a read error, since a much larger clone differs from it by one base. The chain combines TRBV5-4 with TRBJ2-3, with 7 bases that match TRBD2. Germline V gives CDR1 SGHNT, CDR2 YYREEE (reference sequence). The length of the CDR3 is 14 residues. Trimming took 2 bases from V and 6 from J; bases not matched to a gene: 6. In DNA form, the CDR3 reads TGTGCCAGCAGCTTTACTAGCGCTCCCGATACGCAGTATTTT. Translating gives CASSFTSAPDTQYF.

V gene TRBV7-2 combines with J gene TRBJ1-2; no firm D call. The germline V gene encodes CDR1 SGHTA and CDR2 FQGNSA. This CDR3 contains 16 residues. V was trimmed by 5 bases and J by 11 bases, leaving 27 bases between them. The CDR3 loop is CASSNRERCFDYEYTF. The CDR3 nucleotides are TGTGCCAGCAGCAATCGGGAGAGGTGCTTCGACTATGAGTACACCTTC. Variable domain in full (rest from reference TRBV7-2 and TRBJ1-2): GAGVSQSPSNKVTEKGKDVELRCDPISGHTALYWYRQSLGQGLEFLIYFQGNSAPDKSGLPSDRFSAERTGGSVSTLTIQRTQQEDSAVYLCASSNRERCFDYEYTFGSGTRLTVV.

The table lists this clonotype with a few counts. This chain joins TRBV25-1 and TRBJ2-7; 10 bases align to TRBD1. The V gene end was trimmed by 4 bases and the J gene end by 3 bases; junction bases not matched to a gene: 6. The V gene's germline CDR1 is MGHDK and CDR2 SYGVNS. This CDR3 is built from 15 residues. CDR3 protein: CASSGHRDRGYEQYF. The DNA of the CDR3 is TGTGCCAGCAGTGGGCATCGGGACAGGGGCTACGAGCAGTACTTC.

V and J are TRBV5-1 and TRBJ2-3, with 11 nucleotides matching TRBD2. In germline, CDR1 is SGHRS, CDR2 YFSETQ. V trimming: 1 base; J trimming: 4 bases; junction bases outside the gene matches: 8. The CDR3 runs to 17 residues. The CDR3 sequence is CASSLQVTSGVADTQYF. Written as DNA, the CDR3 is TGCGCCAGCAGCTTGCAGGTGACTAGCGGGGTAGCAGATACGCAGTATTTT.

This chain connects TRBV7-2 to TRBJ2-1; a possible D gene is TRBD2 (6 bases). V shed 0 bases and J shed 13 bases, with 22 bases lying between them. The CDR3 spans 16 residues. Germline V gene data show CDR1 as SGHTA and CDR2 as FQGNSA. Here the CDR3 DNA reads TGTGCCAGCAGCTTAGCGGGAGGTCCCGGTAGGCATTATCAGTTCTTC. Protein: CASSLAGGPGRHYQFF.

As concerns this clonotype: The conserved phenylalanine or tryptophan normally closing the CDR3 is absent here, so this likely arose from a read error. The limits of the CDR3 on the DNA are not certain, so only TCRdb's listed CDR3 is given. V is TRBV7-8 and J is TRBJ2-1; TRBD2, as called in the table, went unchecked against the DNA. Germline lookup yields CDR1 SGHVS and CDR2 FQNEAQ. The CDR3 numbers 13 amino acids, ends counted. The CDR3 reads CASSYDPVGEALS.

The chain is built from TRBV7-6 and TRBJ2-1; TRBD1 matches 8 bases. Germline CDR1 and CDR2: SGHVS and FNYEAQ. With 6 bases clipped from V and 13 bases from J, the junction kept 20 bases outside the gene matches. The CDR3 loop spans 16 amino acids. The CDR3 here is CASSSDRGSSPLHQFF. The CDR3 DNA reads as TGTGCCAGCAGTTCAGACAGGGGCAGTTCACCCCTCCACCAGTTCTTC.

This clonotype was observed a handful of times. This chain joins TRBV20-1 and TRBJ1-6, with 8 bases fitting TRBD1. CDR3 length equals 15 residues. Looked up from germline, CDR1 is DFQATT and CDR2 is SNEGSKA (reference sequence). The V gene end was trimmed by 5 bases and the J gene end by 7 bases; junction bases not matched to a gene: 10. DNA for the CDR3: TGCAGTGCTCCAACCGTGCAGGGGGCCAATTCACCCCTCCACTTT. It specifies CSAPTVQGANSPLHF.

As to this clonotype: The germline gene is not matched at one end of the junction; a read error may be the cause. The chain joins TRBV2 to TRBJ1-2, with D uncertain. The CDR3 totals 13 residues. CDR1 and CDR2 (germline): SNHLY, FYNNEI. This chain's CDR3 is CASGEEGAGAHTF. In DNA, the CDR3 is TGTGCCAGCGGGGAGGAGGGCGCAGGTGCCCACACTTTT.

Regarding this clonotype: A much larger clone lies one base from this, so it may be a read error. The genes are TRBV7-3 and TRBJ2-2, with a tentative D call TRBD2 (6 bases). CDR3 length: 14 amino acids. The germline V gene has CDR1 SGHTA and CDR2 FQGTGA. The CDR3 nucleotides read TGTGCCAGCAGCTTAGCAGGCGGAGGGCAAGATGAAGTTTTT. As protein: CASSLAGGGQDEVF.

This clonotype was recorded once. The genes are TRBV15 and TRBJ1-6, with 7 bases aligning to TRBD1. The CDR3 has 15 residues. V was pared by 1 base and J by 10 bases, with 7 bases of the junction left unmatched. Germline CDR1 is LNHNV and CDR2 is YYDKDF (reference sequence). This CDR3 is CATSRGVQGRSPLHF. CDR3 DNA sequence: TGTGCCACCAGCAGAGGAGTACAGGGGCGATCACCCCTCCACTTT.

J is TRBJ2-7 and V is TRBV15; D is unclear. Germline values: CDR1 LNHNV, CDR2 YYDKDF (reference sequence). The CDR3 is 15 amino acids. Trimming left V 0 bases short and J 9 bases short, with 18 bases between. CDR3 in amino acids: CATSRELETSDAQYF. Here the CDR3 DNA reads TGTGCCACCAGCAGAGAATTGGAAACTTCCGACGCGCAGTACTTC.

For this clonotype: At one of its ends the junction is not consistent with the germline gene, which may arise from a read error. The genes are TRBV7-9 and TRBJ2-5; 8 nucleotides match TRBD1. This CDR3 has 13 amino acids. Germline values: CDR1 SEHNR, CDR2 FQNEAQ (reference sequence). The CDR3 bases are TGTGCCAGCGCGGACAGGGCAAAAGAGACCCAGGATTTC. This codes for CASADRAKETQDF.

V is TRBV9 and J is TRBJ2-7; 8 positions match TRBD1. The trim removed 3 bases at V and 8 bases at J, leaving 16 bases unmatched. The CDR3 totals 16 residues. CDR1 is SGDLS and CDR2 is YYNGEE in the germline V gene. The CDR3 is CASSAGGPRSQPQQYV. The CDR3 coding sequence is TGTGCCAGCAGCGCAGGGGGCCCGAGAAGTCAGCCCCAGCAGTACGTC.

J is TRBJ2-5 and V is TRBV5-8; no firm D call. Trimming took off 2 bases at V and 3 bases at J, with 11 bases between the two ends. Germline V gives CDR1 SGHTS, CDR2 YDEGEE. This CDR3 contains 14 residues. CDR3 in amino acids: CASSLVSLEETQYF. CDR3 DNA: TGTGCCAGCAGCTTAGTGTCCTTAGAAGAGACCCAGTACTTC.

This chain links TRBV7-3 with TRBJ2-5; 8 bases match TRBD2. The CDR3 has 14 amino acids. The trim removed 2 bases at V and 10 bases at J, leaving 9 bases unmatched. From germline, CDR1 is SGHTA and CDR2 FQGTGA. CDR3 DNA sequence: TGTGCCAGCAGCTTAGTAGCGGGAACGACCTACCAGTACTTC. Encoded protein: CASSLVAGTTYQYF.

The rearrangement links TRBV7-9 to TRBJ1-5, with 9 nucleotides matching TRBD1. The CDR3 runs 15 residues. J lost 16 bases, V lost 3 bases, and 16 bases had no gene match. Germline V CDR1 and CDR2: SEHNR, FQNEAQ (reference sequence). CDR3 protein: CASSLDRGAPTPSHF. In nucleotides, the CDR3 is TGTGCCAGCAGCTTGGACAGGGGTGCTCCTACGCCCAGTCATTTT.

The V gene is TRBV7-2, the J gene TRBJ2-3; TRBD1 aligns across 8 bases. V gave up 3 bases and J gave up 15 bases; unmatched junction bases: 17. Germline V CDR1 and CDR2: SGHTA, FQGNSA. The CDR3 sequence is 15 residues long. In DNA, the CDR3 is TGTGCCAGCAGCTTGGCAGGGGGCGCCGACGATAGCTACTATTTT. It translates to CASSLAGGADDSYYF.

This clonotype appeared a single time. The chain has TRBV24-1 and TRBJ2-2; TRBD1 might be the D (5 bases). Germline values: CDR1 KGHDR, CDR2 SFDVKD. V gave up 4 bases and J gave up 16 bases, with 24 bases separating them. This CDR3 has 15 residues. The CDR3 nucleotides read TGTGCCACCAGTGACGCGTGGGGCCTGAAAGGGCACCAGTTTTTT. It codes for CATSDAWGLKGHQFF.

The J gene is TRBJ1-6, the V gene TRBV7-2; D is uncertain. Looked up from germline, CDR1 is SGHTA and CDR2 is FQGNSA. This CDR3 spans 16 amino acids. V was trimmed by 0 bases and J by 12 bases, leaving 18 bases between them. The CDR3 reads CASSLAGGPDKQPLHF. CDR3 DNA sequence: TGTGCCAGCAGCTTAGCGGGAGGTCCCGATAAGCAACCCCTCCACTTT.

This chain connects TRBV6-5 to TRBJ2-7; a weak D match, TRBD1 (6 bases). The V gene's germline CDR1 is MNHEY and CDR2 SVGAGI. Deletions cut 6 bases from V and 12 bases from J, with 24 bases between. This CDR3 spans 14 amino acids. CDR3: CASSLTGSSYKLYF. CDR3 bases: TGTGCCAGCAGCCTGACAGGTTCTTCCTACAAACTGTACTTC.

V usage is TRBV7-8 and J usage is TRBJ2-3, with TRBD1 identical over 7 bases. The DNA end is a closer match to TRBJ2-7, so the J assignment may be wrong. Germline CDR1 SGHVS, CDR2 FQNEAQ. This CDR3 region has 13 residues. CDR3 nucleotides: TGTGCCAGCAGGCACGGGACAGCCTATGAGCAGTACGTC. Translating gives CASRHGTAYEQYV.

This clonotype was found a few times. The rearrangement uses TRBV19 and TRBJ2-7; 10 nucleotides line up with TRBD1. V shed 9 bases, J shed 5 bases, and the junction held 10 bases outside the gene matches. The CDR3 has 14 amino acids. Per germline, CDR1 LNHDA and CDR2 SQIVND (reference sequence). In nucleotides, the CDR3 is TGTGCCAGCAGCCCAGGGACAGGGGCCCACGAGCAGTACTTC. Its translation is CASSPGTGAHEQYF.

This clonotype was detected only a few times. This chain uses TRBV7-2 with TRBJ1-1, with D maybe TRBD1 (6 bases). The CDR3 length is 14 residues. From germline, CDR1 is SGHTA and CDR2 FQGNSA. Trimming cost V 0 bases and J 1 base, with 6 bases left between them. DNA for the CDR3: TGTGCCAGCAGCTTAGCGACAGGGAACACTGAAGCTTTCTTT. This codes for CASSLATGNTEAFF.

This clonotype was picked up a small number of times. The CDR3 reads CAISPGIQETQYF. DNA for the CDR3: TGTGCCATCAGTCCAGGAATTCAAGAGACCCAGTACTTC. The chain uses TRBV10-3 and TRBJ2-5; D remains ambiguous. The CDR3 totals 13 residues. Germline assignment: CDR1 ENHRY and CDR2 SYGVKD. Trimming pared 5 bases from V and 2 bases from J, leaving 9 bases between.

This chain uses TRBV15 with TRBJ1-1; possible D gene TRBD1, 5 bases. V was shortened by 0 bases and J by 4 bases, with 12 bases between the two germline ends. The CDR3 sequence is 15 residues long. In germline, CDR1 is LNHNV, CDR2 YYDKDF (reference sequence). The CDR3 region has the DNA TGTGCCACCAGCAGAGAAGGGGCCGCGGTCACTGAAGCTTTCTTT. Protein sequence: CATSREGAAVTEAFF.

The chain uses TRBV11-2 and TRBJ2-3; D is ambiguous. This CDR3 is built from 14 residues. Germline V CDR1 and CDR2: SGHAT, FQNNGV. Trimming left V 5 bases short and J 6 bases short, with 15 bases between. The CDR3 protein is CASSPTGGPDTQYF. The CDR3 coding sequence is TGTGCCAGCAGCCCAACGGGCGGTCCCGATACGCAGTATTTT.

The J gene is TRBJ1-2, the V gene TRBV7-2; D gene ambiguous. The CDR3 is made up of 15 amino acids. Germline V gene data show CDR1 as SGHTA and CDR2 as FQGNSA. V lost 3 bases and J lost 10, with 21 bases in between. CDR3 DNA: TGTGCCAGCAGCTTCGCGCTACGACCCGCCTATCACTACACCTTC. Its protein is CASSFALRPAYHYTF.

To note about this clonotype: Without the conserved terminal phenylalanine or tryptophan, this CDR3 likely stems from a read error. The rearrangement links TRBV5-5 to TRBJ1-1, with D perhaps TRBD1 (6 bases). The V end lost 1 base, the J end lost 1 base, and 11 bases lay between the germline ends. The germline V gene has CDR1 SGHKS and CDR2 YYEKEE (reference sequence). The CDR3 sequence is 15 residues long. The CDR3 sequence is CASSLSGAGNTEAFS. The CDR3 region has the DNA TGTGCCAGCAGCTTGTCAGGGGCAGGGAACACTGAAGCTTTCTCT.

Remarks on this clonotype: In this CDR3 the conserved last residue, phenylalanine or tryptophan, is missing, so a read error is likely. The limits of the CDR3 on the DNA are not certain, so only TCRdb's listed CDR3 is given. V and J are TRBV7-9 and TRBJ1-2; the table's D call of TRBD1 was not tested on the DNA. The CDR3 length is 13 residues, termini included. Per the germline V gene, CDR1 is SEHNR and CDR2 is FQNEAQ (reference sequence). The CDR3 reads CASSRLGGDGYAV.

The chain joins TRBV6-5 to TRBJ1-5; D ambiguous. CDR1 is MNHEY and CDR2 is SVGAGI in the germline V gene. The length of the CDR3 is 15 residues. Trimming left V 6 bases short and J 4 bases short, with 16 bases between. The CDR3 loop reads CASSLMDGTNQPQHF. CDR3 coding DNA: TGTGCCAGCAGCTTGATGGACGGCACTAATCAGCCCCAGCATTTT.

This clonotype was detected only a few times. The rearrangement links TRBV5-5 to TRBJ2-7; 7 bases agree with TRBD1. Germline assignment: CDR1 SGHKS and CDR2 YYEKEE (reference sequence). The CDR3 runs to 17 residues. After removal of 4 bases from V and 1 base from J, the junction contained 14 bases not matched to a gene. The CDR3 coding sequence is TGTGCCAGCAGCCCCGTTGACGGGACAGCCCTTTCCTACGAGCAGTACGTC. It is translated as CASSPVDGTALSYEQYV.